This T cell receptor (beta chain) is from a study of T cell repertoires in cytomegalovirus infection. Study-level points and caveats: Accumulated public TCR beta family frequency recognized individuals carrying CMV together with the relevant HLA. Within the response measured ex vivo, HLA-C-restricted CMV-specific TCR beta clonotypes were dominant.

This clonotype was detected ten times or more. Its antigen is unknown. V lost 3 bases, J lost 0 bases, and 11 bases lay in between. CDR3 length equals 16 residues. Looked up from germline, CDR1 is SGHTA and CDR2 is FQGNSA. TCRdb ran MiXCR on the reads and lists one entry per CDR3 protein. The sample shows roughly 320,000 distinct CDR3 sequences, about 9.1% of them seen only once. This TCR was recovered from a human donor in good health (CMV status not recorded). Some clones in this sample may be carry-over from other donors' samples. The sample consisted of PBMCs. V gene TRBV7-2 combines with J gene TRBJ2-2; D might be TRBD1 (6 bases). CDR3 in amino acids: CASSLRDNSNTGELFF. The CDR3 nucleotides are TGTGCCAGCAGCTTGAGGGACAACTCGAACACCGGGGAGCTGTTTTTT. The variable domain in full, completed from reference TRBV7-2 and TRBJ2-2, reads GAGVSQSPSNKVTEKGKDVELRCDPISGHTALYWYRQSLGQGLEFLIYFQGNSAPDKSGLPSDRFSAERTGGSVSTLTIQRTQQEDSAVYLCASSLRDNSNTGELFFGEGSRLTVL.